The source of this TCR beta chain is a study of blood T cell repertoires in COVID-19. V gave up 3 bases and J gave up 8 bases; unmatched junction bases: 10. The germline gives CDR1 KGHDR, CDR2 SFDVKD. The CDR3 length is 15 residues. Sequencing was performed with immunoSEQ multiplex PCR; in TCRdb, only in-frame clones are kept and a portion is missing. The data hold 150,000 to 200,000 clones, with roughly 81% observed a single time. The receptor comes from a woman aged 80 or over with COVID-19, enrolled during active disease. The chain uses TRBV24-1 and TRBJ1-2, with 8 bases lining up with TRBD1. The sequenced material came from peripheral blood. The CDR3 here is CATSDGVAGGRGYTF. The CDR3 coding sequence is TGTGCCACCAGTGATGGCGTGGCAGGGGGCAGGGGCTACACCTTC.